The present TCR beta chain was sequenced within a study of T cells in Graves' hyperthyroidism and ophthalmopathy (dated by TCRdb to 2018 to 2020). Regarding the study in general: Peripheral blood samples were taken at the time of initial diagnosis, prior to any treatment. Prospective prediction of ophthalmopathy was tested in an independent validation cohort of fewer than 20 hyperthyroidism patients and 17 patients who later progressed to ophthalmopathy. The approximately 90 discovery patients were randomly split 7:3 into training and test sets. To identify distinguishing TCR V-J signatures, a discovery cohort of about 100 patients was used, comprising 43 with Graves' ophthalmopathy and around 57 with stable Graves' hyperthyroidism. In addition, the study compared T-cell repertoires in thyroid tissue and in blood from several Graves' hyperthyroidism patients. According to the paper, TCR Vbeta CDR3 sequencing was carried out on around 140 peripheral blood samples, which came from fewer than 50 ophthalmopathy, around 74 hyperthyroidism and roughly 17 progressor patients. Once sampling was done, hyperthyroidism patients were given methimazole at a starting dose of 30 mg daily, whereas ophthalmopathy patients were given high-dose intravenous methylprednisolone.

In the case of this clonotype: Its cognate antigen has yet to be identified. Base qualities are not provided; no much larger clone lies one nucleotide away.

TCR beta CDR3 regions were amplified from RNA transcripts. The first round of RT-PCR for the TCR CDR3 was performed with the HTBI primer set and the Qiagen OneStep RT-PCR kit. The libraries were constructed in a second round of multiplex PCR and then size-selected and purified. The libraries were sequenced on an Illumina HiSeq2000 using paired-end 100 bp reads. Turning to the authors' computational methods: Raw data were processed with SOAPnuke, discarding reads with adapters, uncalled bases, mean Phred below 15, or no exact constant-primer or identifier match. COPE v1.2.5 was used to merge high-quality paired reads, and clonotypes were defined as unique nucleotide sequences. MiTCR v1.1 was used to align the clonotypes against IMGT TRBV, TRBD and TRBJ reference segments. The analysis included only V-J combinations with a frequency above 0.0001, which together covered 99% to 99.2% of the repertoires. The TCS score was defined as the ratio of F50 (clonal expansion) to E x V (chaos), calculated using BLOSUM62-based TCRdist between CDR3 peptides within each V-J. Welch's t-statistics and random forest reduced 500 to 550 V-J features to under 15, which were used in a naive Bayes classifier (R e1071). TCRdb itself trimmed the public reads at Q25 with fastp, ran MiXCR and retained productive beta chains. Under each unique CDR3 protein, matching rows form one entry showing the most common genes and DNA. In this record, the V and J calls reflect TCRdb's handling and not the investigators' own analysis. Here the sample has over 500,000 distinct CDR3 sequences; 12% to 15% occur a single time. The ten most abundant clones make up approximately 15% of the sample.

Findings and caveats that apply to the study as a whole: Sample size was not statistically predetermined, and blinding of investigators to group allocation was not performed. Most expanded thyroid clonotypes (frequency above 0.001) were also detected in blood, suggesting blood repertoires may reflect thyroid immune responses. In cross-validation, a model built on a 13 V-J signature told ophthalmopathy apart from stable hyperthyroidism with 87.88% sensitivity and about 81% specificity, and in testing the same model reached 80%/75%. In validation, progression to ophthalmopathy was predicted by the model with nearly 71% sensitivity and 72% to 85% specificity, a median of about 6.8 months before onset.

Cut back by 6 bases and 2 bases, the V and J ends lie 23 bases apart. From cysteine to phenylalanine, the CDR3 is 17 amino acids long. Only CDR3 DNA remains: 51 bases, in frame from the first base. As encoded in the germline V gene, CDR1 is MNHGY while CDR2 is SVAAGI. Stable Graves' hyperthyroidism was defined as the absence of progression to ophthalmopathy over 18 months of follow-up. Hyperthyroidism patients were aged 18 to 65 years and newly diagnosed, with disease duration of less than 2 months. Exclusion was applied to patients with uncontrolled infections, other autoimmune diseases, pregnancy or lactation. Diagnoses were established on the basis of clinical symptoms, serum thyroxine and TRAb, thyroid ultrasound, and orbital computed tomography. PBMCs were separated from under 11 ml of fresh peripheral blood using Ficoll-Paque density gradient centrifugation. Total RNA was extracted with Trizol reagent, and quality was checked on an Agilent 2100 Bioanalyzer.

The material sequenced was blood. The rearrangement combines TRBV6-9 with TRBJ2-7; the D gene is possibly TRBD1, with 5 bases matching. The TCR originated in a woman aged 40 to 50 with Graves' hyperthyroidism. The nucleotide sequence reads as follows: TGTGCCAGCAGCTATAGACAGATGGGGTACGTAACCTACGAGCAGTACTTC. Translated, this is CASSYRQMGYVTYEQYF.